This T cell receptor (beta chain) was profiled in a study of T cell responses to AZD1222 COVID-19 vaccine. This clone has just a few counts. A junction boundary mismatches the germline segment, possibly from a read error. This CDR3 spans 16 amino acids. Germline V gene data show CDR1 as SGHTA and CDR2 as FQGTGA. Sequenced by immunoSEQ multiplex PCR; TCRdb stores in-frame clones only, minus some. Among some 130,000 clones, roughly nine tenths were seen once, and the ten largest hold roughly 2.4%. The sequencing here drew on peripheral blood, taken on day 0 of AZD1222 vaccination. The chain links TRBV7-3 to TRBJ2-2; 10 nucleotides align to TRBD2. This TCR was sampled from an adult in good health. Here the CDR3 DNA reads TGTGCCAGCAGCCTAACCCGACTAGCGGGTCCCGGGGAGCTGTTTTTT. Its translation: CASSLTRLAGPGELFF.